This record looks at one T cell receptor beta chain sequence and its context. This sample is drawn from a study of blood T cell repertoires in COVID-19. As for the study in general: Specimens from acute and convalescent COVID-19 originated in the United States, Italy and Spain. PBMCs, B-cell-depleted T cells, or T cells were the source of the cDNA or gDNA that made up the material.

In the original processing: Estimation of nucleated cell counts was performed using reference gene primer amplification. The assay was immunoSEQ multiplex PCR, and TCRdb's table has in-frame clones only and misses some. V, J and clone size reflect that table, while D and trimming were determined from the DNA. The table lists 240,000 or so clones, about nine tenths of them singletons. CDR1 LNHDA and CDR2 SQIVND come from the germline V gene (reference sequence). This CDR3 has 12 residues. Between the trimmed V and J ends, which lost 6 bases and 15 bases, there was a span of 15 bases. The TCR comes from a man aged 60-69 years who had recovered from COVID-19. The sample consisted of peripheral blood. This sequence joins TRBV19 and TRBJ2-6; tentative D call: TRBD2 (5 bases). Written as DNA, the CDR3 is TGTGCCAGTAGCGACGACTTCCGGGACCTGACTTTC. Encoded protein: CASSDDFRDLTF.